In its sample, the clone carrying this TCR beta chain was seen many times. Its antigen is as yet unknown. This sample stems from a study of breast tumors, draining lymph nodes, adjacent tissues. Study-wide results and limits: Compared with basal-like, luminal-like tumors shared significantly more repertoire with nontumor tissue. Data fit most tumor T cells coming from lymph node, expanding in tumor. Tumor repertoires ranked between lymph nodes and nontumor tissue in diversity, with V and J gene preferences.

Deletions cut 1 base from V and 0 bases from J, with 13 bases between. CDR3 size: 17 residues. Germline V gene data show CDR1 as SGHDN and CDR2 as FVKESK. Axillary draining lymph nodes of breast cancer patients supplied the node samples. MiXCR, applied by TCRdb to the multiplex PCR reads, yields one record per CDR3 protein. The table has some 120,000 distinct CDR3 sequences, about 20% seen once. Material for sequencing was axillary lymph node tissue. The TCR was taken from a female donor with breast cancer. Some clones in this sample may be carry-over from other donors' samples. The chain links TRBV14 to TRBJ1-3; D uncertain. CDR3 amino acids: CASSQVGGGSSGNTIYF. The CDR3 DNA is TGTGCCAGCAGCCAAGTCGGTGGCGGGAGCTCTGGAAACACCATATATTTT.